One T cell receptor (beta chain) is described in this entry. Germline assignment: CDR1 SGDLS and CDR2 YYNGEE. V was shortened by 3 bases and J by 5 bases, with 18 bases between the two germline ends. The CDR3 is made up of 16 amino acids. Repertoires were generated with immunoSEQ multiplex PCR, while TCRdb's copy carries only in-frame clones and drops some. Altogether 65,000 to 70,000 clones are present, roughly 92% being singletons, with the ten largest covering approximately 2.6%. These data come from a study of blood T cell repertoires in COVID-19. Across the whole study: Spain, Italy and the United States supplied samples that represented acute and convalescent COVID-19.

The J gene is TRBJ2-1, the V gene TRBV9, with a possible D match to TRBD2 (7 bases). The sequenced sample was peripheral blood. The sequence was obtained from a man aged 65-85 years with active COVID-19. CDR3 in DNA: TGTGCCAGCAGCGCCTACCTCCTAGGGGGGGACAATGAGCAGTTCTTC. Amino acids: CASSAYLLGGDNEQFF.